The clone carrying this T cell receptor (beta chain) was seen a few times. The antigen is not known. The sample is drawn from a study of beta chain features in type 1 diabetes. This CDR3 contains 15 residues. The germline V gene encodes CDR1 SGHNT and CDR2 YYREEE (reference sequence). V gave up 3 bases and J gave up 11 bases; unmatched junction bases: 15. Whole-study findings and limits: The study found moderately but significantly shorter TCRB CDR3s in all four CD4+ subsets of Type 1 diabetes patients. The similarity of naive, central memory and Treg TCRB repertoires appeared greater among patients than among healthy donors.

Every isolated RNA sample was fully reverse transcribed, so sequencing captured expressed TCRB transcripts. The table came from immunoSEQ multiplex PCR; TCRdb's copy has only in-frame clones and leaves some out. The data show roughly 380,000 clones, with less than 20% seen just once and about 0.044% held by the top ten. The material sequenced was naive CD4+ T cells from blood. The rearrangement uses TRBV5-4 and TRBJ1-1; 8 bases agree with TRBD1. The sequence came from a woman under 30 in good health. The DNA for the CDR3 is TGTGCCAGCAGCTCCCTATGGCAGGGGGCGGAGGAGGCTTTCTTT. It encodes CASSSLWQGAEEAFF.